The TCR beta chain described here comes from a study of regulatory T cells in long-lasting Graves disease. This clonotype was counted between two and nine times. Stated time point: newly diagnosed GD, antithyroid drugs for less than 3 months. Generation of the TCR library employed RNA extracted from PBMCs. Assembly of TCR beta libraries relied on iRepertoire HTBI primers together with Arm-PCR of CDR3 regions. TCRdb fed the multiplex PCR reads into MiXCR, producing one record per CDR3 protein. The data hold 450,000 to 700,000 distinct CDR3 sequences, with 13% observed a single time. These data were also reused for a study on T cells in Graves' hyperthyroidism and ophthalmopathy.

Here the sequenced sample was peripheral blood mononuclear cells (PBMCs), taken at new diagnosis, from a patient treated with antithyroid drugs. The TCR sequence derives from a man aged 25 to 45 with Graves disease.

CDR3 DNA sequence: TGTGCCAGTATTACCGGGACTGGACAGCCGGGTGGCTACACCTTC. This translates into CASITGTGQPGGYTF. The chain combines TRBV19 with TRBJ1-2; possibly TRBD1 for D (6 bases). The CDR3 sequence is 15 residues long. The ends were cut back, 7 bases at V and 7 bases at J, with 22 bases in the middle. CDR1 is LNHDA, CDR2 SQIVND, per germline (reference sequence).